This T cell receptor beta chain came from a study of blood T cell repertoires in COVID-19. Turning to the study itself: Donors in the United States, Italy and Spain gave samples during acute or convalescent COVID-19. From T cells, B-cell-depleted T cells, or PBMCs came the material, which was cDNA or gDNA.

Trimming took 4 bases from V and 5 from J; bases not matched to a gene: 10. The CDR3 is 15 residues long. Germline lookup yields CDR1 SGHDN and CDR2 FVKESK. Original processing methods: Estimation of nucleated cell counts relied on the amplification of reference gene primers. The assay was immunoSEQ multiplex PCR, and TCRdb's table has in-frame clones only and misses some. V and J calls and clone size are given by that table; D and trimming were obtained from the DNA. The data contain around 140,000 clones, more than 60% of them singletons. Sequenced material: peripheral blood. The J gene is TRBJ1-2, the V gene TRBV14; 7 bases agree with TRBD1. The receptor's source is a woman aged 70-85 years with acute or convalescent COVID-19. The DNA for the CDR3 is TGTGCCAGCAGCCCCATCGACAGGGAAGTTTATGGCTACACCTTC. Its translation: CASSPIDREVYGYTF.